The 9 T cell receptor beta chains in this list originate from one sample, sequenced in a study of T cell repertoires in cytomegalovirus infection (dated by TCRdb to about 2019). This sample was sequenced with an Illumina HiSeq 1500. Starting from the raw public reads, TCRdb applied fastp trimming at Q25, assembled clones with MiXCR and retained in-frame beta chains. Every distinct CDR3 protein forms one entry, paired with its most common genes and DNA. The sample table records some 280,000 distinct CDR3 sequences; roughly 13% of these occur just once. The top ten clones comprise roughly 8.9% of the sample. The sequenced sample consisted of PBMCs. These receptors all stem from a human donor in good health (CMV status not recorded). Some clones in this sample may be carry-over from other donors' samples.

The gene calls are TRBV10-3 and TRBJ1-2; D might be TRBD1 (6 bases). Germline CDR1 ENHRY, CDR2 SYGVKD. Trimming took 5 bases from V and 4 from J, leaving 17 bases between them. This CDR3 comprises 15 residues. The CDR3 coding sequence is TGTGCCATCAGTAACGACGGGGGGCGGATCTATGGCTACACCTTC. This translates into CAISNDGGRIYGYTF.

The table lists this clonotype with many counts. This chain connects TRBV28 to TRBJ2-4, with a weak D call TRBD1 (5 bases). The CDR3 sequence is 16 residues long. CDR1 MDHEN and CDR2 SYDVKM come from the germline V gene. The germline V and J ends were trimmed by 1 base and 7 bases, with 17 bases remaining between them. The CDR3 bases are TGTGCCAGCAGTTTATTGGACAAGGGCTCGAATAACATTCAGTACTTC. Amino acids: CASSLLDKGSNNIQYF.

This clonotype was seen at least ten times. The V gene is TRBV19, the J gene TRBJ2-7; TRBD1 matches 10 bases. Germline V gene data show CDR1 as LNHDA and CDR2 as SQIVND (reference sequence). V was pared by 3 bases and J by 3 bases, with 5 bases of the junction left unmatched. The CDR3 is 15 amino acids. The CDR3 nucleotides are TGTGCCAGTAGTATTCAGGGACAGGGGAGCTACGAGCAGTACTTC. It yields the protein CASSIQGQGSYEQYF.

The chain recombines TRBV2 with TRBJ2-7; 7 bases are shared with TRBD2. Looked up from germline, CDR1 is SNHLY and CDR2 is FYNNEI. After removal of 2 bases from V and 0 bases from J, the junction contained 4 bases not matched to a gene. This CDR3 comprises 15 residues. CDR3 in DNA: TGTGCCAGCAGTGAACCCCCTAGCGGCTCCTACGAGCAGTACTTC. Translation: CASSEPPSGSYEQYF.

V is TRBV28 and J is TRBJ2-3; 9 positions agree with TRBD2. CDR3 size: 17 residues. From germline, CDR1 is MDHEN and CDR2 SYDVKM. The V and J ends lost 3 bases and 6 bases, in that order; junction bases with no gene match: 13. For the CDR3, the DNA is TGTGCCAGCAGTTTTCCGACGGCGGGAGGGCCAGGGGATACGCAGTATTTT. Amino acids: CASSFPTAGGPGDTQYF. Full variable domain (remainder filled in from reference TRBV28 and TRBJ2-3): DVKVTQSSRYLVKRTGEKVFLECVQDMDHENMFWYRQDPGLGLRLIYFSYDVKMKEKGDIPEGYSVSREKKERFSLILESASTNQTSMYLCASSFPTAGGPGDTQYFGPGTRLTVL.

There are many counts of this clonotype. J is TRBJ1-6 and V is TRBV20-1; 7 bases align to TRBD1. V lost 2 bases and J lost 8; bases outside the gene matches: 9. This CDR3 is built from 15 residues. Germline V CDR1 and CDR2: DFQATT, SNEGSKA (reference sequence). The CDR3 reads CSARKLGQSDSPLHF. The CDR3 DNA is TGCAGTGCTAGAAAGTTGGGACAGAGTGATTCACCCCTCCACTTT.

This clonotype was seen repeatedly, ten times or more. The genes are TRBV6-2 or TRBV6-3 and TRBJ2-2; 12 positions match TRBD2. V lost 11 bases, J lost 3 bases, and 7 bases stayed unmatched. CDR1 and CDR2 from the germline V gene are MNHEY and SVGEGT. The CDR3 runs 15 residues. The chain's CDR3 is CAGRTSGVDTGELFF. In DNA form, the CDR3 reads TGTGCCGGAAGGACTAGCGGGGTGGACACCGGGGAGCTGTTTTTT.

The rearrangement uses TRBV5-1 and TRBJ2-7; 11 bases map to TRBD2. Looked up from germline, CDR1 is SGHRS and CDR2 is YFSETQ. The CDR3 runs 16 residues. Unmatched junction bases numbered 8, after V lost 6 bases and J lost 0 bases. CDR3 DNA sequence: TGCGCCAGCAAGGGGACTAGCGGTAGGAGCTCCTACGAGCAGTACTTC. Translated: CASKGTSGRSSYEQYF.

This clonotype was counted ten times or more. The chain joins TRBV12-3 or TRBV12-4 to TRBJ2-1; a weak D match, TRBD2 (5 bases). CDR3 length equals 12 residues. Between the trimmed V and J ends, which lost 6 bases and 9 bases, there was a span of 12 bases. The CDR3: CASSLPGIEQFF. In DNA form, the CDR3 reads TGTGCCAGCAGCCTACCGGGGATTGAGCAGTTCTTC.